This T cell receptor (beta chain) came from a study of beta chain features in type 1 diabetes. Overall study findings and caveats: Patients with Type 1 diabetes showed moderately but significantly shorter TCRB CDR3s in all four CD4+ subsets.

In regard to this clone: Its antigen is still unknown.

Expressed TCRB transcripts were sequenced because the entire RNA isolate underwent reverse transcription. Sequencing was performed with immunoSEQ multiplex PCR; in TCRdb, only in-frame clones are kept and a portion is missing. The table lists approximately 260,000 clones, around 22% of them singletons. There are 13 residues in the CDR3. The germline CDR1 and CDR2 sequences are SQVTM and ANQGSEA. Deletions cut 7 bases from V and 4 bases from J, with 16 bases between. The TCR was taken from a woman in her thirties with type 1 diabetes. The chain links TRBV29-1 to TRBJ1-2; no clear D gene. Sequencing input: naive CD4+ T cells from blood. CDR3: CSAQYWSGYGYTF. The DNA of the CDR3 is TGCAGCGCGCAGTATTGGTCAGGCTATGGCTACACCTTC.